This T cell receptor (beta chain) was sequenced during a study of OX40 agonist ivuxolimab in advanced cancers. Repertoires were generated with immunoSEQ multiplex PCR, while TCRdb's copy carries only in-frame clones and drops some. The data hold over 65,000 clones, with over 75% observed a single time. The junction had 13 bases not matched to a gene; V was cut back by 5 bases and J by 5 bases. CDR1 is SEHNR, CDR2 FQNEAQ, per germline (reference sequence). CDR3 length: 17 residues. The source of this sequence is an adult with an advanced solid tumor such as melanoma, head and neck, liver or kidney cancer. Source: CD4+ or CD8+ T cells sorted from blood, taken in a trial of the OX40 agonist ivuxolimab. The V call is TRBV7-9, the J call TRBJ2-7; 12 nucleotides agree with TRBD1. The CDR3 loop is CASSLLLGGTGGHEQYF. The CDR3 DNA follows: TGTGCCAGCAGCCTTCTCCTAGGCGGGACAGGGGGCCACGAGCAGTACTTC.